Sequencing of this TCR beta chain was carried out in a study of OX40 agonist ivuxolimab in advanced cancers. The overall study: Ivuxolimab, which patients received intravenously every 2 weeks, was dosed at 0.01 to 10 mg/kg.

Any history of autoimmune disease or systemic immunosuppression disqualified patients. Sequencing was performed with immunoSEQ multiplex PCR; in TCRdb, only in-frame clones are kept and a portion is missing. The sample has fewer than 35,000 clones; around 74% are singletons. With 4 bases clipped from V and 4 bases from J, the junction kept 7 bases outside the gene matches. CDR3 size: 15 residues. Germline CDR1 and CDR2: LNHDA and SQIVND (reference sequence). The starting material was CD4+ or CD8+ T cells sorted from blood, obtained in a trial of the OX40 agonist ivuxolimab. The TCR comes from an adult with an advanced solid tumor such as melanoma, head and neck, liver or kidney cancer. V and J are TRBV19 and TRBJ1-2, with TRBD1 identical over 9 bases. CDR3 DNA: TGTGCCAGTAGTACCCGGACAGGGGACAGCTATGGCTACACCTTC. This encodes CASSTRTGDSYGYTF. Supplemented by reference TRBV19 and TRBJ1-2, the full variable domain reads DGGITQSPKYLFRKEGQNVTLSCEQNLNHDAMYWYRQDPGQGLRLIYYSQIVNDFQKGDIAEGYSVSREKKESFPLTVTSAQKNPTAFYLCASSTRTGDSYGYTFGSGTRLTVV.